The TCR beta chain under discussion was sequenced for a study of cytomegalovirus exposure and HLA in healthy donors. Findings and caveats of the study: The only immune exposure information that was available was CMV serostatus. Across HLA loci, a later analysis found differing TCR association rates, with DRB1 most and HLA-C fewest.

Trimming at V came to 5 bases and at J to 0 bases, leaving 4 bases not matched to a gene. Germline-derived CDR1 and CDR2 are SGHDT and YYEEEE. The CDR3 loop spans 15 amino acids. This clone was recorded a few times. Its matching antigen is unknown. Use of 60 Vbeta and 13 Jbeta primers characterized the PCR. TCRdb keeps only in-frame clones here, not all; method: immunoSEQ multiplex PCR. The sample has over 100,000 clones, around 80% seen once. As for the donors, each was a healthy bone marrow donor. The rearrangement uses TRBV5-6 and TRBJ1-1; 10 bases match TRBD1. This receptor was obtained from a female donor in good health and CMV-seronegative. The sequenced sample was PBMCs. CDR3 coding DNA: TGTGCCAGCAGACCTGGGACAGGGGTGAACACTGAAGCTTTCTTT. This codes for CASRPGTGVNTEAFF.